Each of the 18 T cell receptor beta chains below was sequenced from the same sample in a study of blood T cell repertoires in COVID-19. Generated by immunoSEQ multiplex PCR, the TCRdb table keeps only in-frame clones and is missing some. The repertoire holds tens of thousands of clones, with 88% as singletons. What was sequenced was peripheral blood. These receptors were collected from a woman aged 45-59 years with active or convalescent COVID-19.

The genes are TRBV2 and TRBJ1-2; 10 nucleotides agree with TRBD1. Per germline, CDR1 SNHLY and CDR2 FYNNEI. The CDR3 loop spans 16 amino acids. V trimming: 0 bases; J trimming: 5 bases; junction bases outside the gene matches: 6. As DNA, the CDR3 is TGTGCCAGCAGTGAAGCGCGGACAGGGGGAAGTTATGGCTACACCTTC. It translates to CASSEARTGGSYGYTF.

The rearrangement uses TRBV19 and TRBJ1-1; 7 bases fit TRBD1. V shed 5 bases, J shed 4 bases, and the junction held 10 bases outside the gene matches. CDR1 is LNHDA, CDR2 SQIVND, per germline (reference sequence). This CDR3 has 15 residues. As DNA, the CDR3 is TGTGCCAGTAGTTCACAGGGGTTGGCGGGCACTGAAGCTTTCTTT. Translated, it gives CASSSQGLAGTEAFF.

The CDR3 loop reads CASSPGHMNTEAFF. CDR3 coding DNA: TGTGCCAGCTCACCGGGCCATATGAACACTGAAGCTTTCTTT. The rearrangement links TRBV18 to TRBJ1-1; D is undetermined. CDR1 and CDR2 (germline): KGHSH, LQKENI. The CDR3 loop spans 14 amino acids. Trimming left V 3 bases short and J 0 bases short, with 8 bases between.

This chain links TRBV7-9 with TRBJ2-1, with D maybe TRBD2 (6 bases). This CDR3 region has 15 residues. CDR1 and CDR2 from the germline V gene are SEHNR and FQNEAQ (reference sequence). V lost 5 bases to trimming and J lost 8 bases, with 19 bases between them. Here the CDR3 DNA reads TGTGCCAGCAGCCCGCAGACTAGTTTTCGGGATGAGCAGTTCTTC. It is translated as CASSPQTSFRDEQFF.

The V gene is TRBV9, the J gene TRBJ2-7; 9 bases align to TRBD1. This CDR3 contains 14 residues. Germline CDR1 reads SGDLS; CDR2 reads YYNGEE. With V trimmed by 4 bases and J by 2 bases, 4 bases remained unmatched. This CDR3 is CASSPGTGPYEQYF. Written as DNA, the CDR3 is TGTGCCAGCAGCCCCGGGACAGGGCCCTACGAGCAGTACTTC.

The CDR3 reads CASSLGRLEYF. The CDR3 DNA is TGTGCCAGCAGCTTGGGTCGGTTGGAGTACTTC. The rearrangement joins TRBV5-5 to TRBJ2-7; D unresolved. The CDR3 totals 11 residues. Germline V gene sequence: CDR1 SGHKS, CDR2 YYEKEE (reference sequence). The germline V and J ends were trimmed by 0 bases and 11 bases, with 9 bases remaining between them.

V usage is TRBV29-1 and J usage is TRBJ2-7, with D possibly TRBD1 on 6 matching bases. Germline lookup yields CDR1 SQVTM and CDR2 ANQGSEA. This CDR3 has 13 residues. V shed 4 bases and J shed 2 bases, with 12 bases lying between them. The CDR3 spells CSVARDTPYEQYF. The CDR3 bases are TGCAGCGTTGCTAGGGACACCCCCTACGAGCAGTACTTC.

This rearrangement joins TRBV19 to TRBJ1-2; 8 nucleotides align to TRBD1. Germline-derived CDR1 and CDR2 are LNHDA and SQIVND (reference sequence). The J segment lost 3 bases and the V segment lost 3 bases, leaving 12 bases of the junction unmatched. The CDR3 is 17 residues long. The CDR3 loop is CASSMGTGTTLYYGYTF. For the CDR3, the DNA is TGTGCCAGTAGTATGGGGACAGGTACAACCTTATACTATGGCTACACCTTC.

The V and J genes are TRBV7-9 and TRBJ2-7; maybe TRBD2 (7 bases). The CDR3 totals 13 residues. Germline values: CDR1 SEHNR, CDR2 FQNEAQ (reference sequence). V was cut by 3 bases and J by 4 bases, with 10 bases left in between. As DNA, the CDR3 is TGTGCCAGCAGCTTCGGGGGGCGATACGAGCAGTACTTC. As protein: CASSFGGRYEQYF.

V is TRBV18 and J is TRBJ2-1; tentatively, D is TRBD2 (5 bases). Trimming stripped 3 bases from V and 5 bases from J, with 17 bases between. This CDR3 is built from 16 residues. CDR1 is KGHSH and CDR2 is LQKENI in the germline V gene. CDR3 nucleotide sequence: TGTGCCAGCTCACCTCGCGTAGGGAGAGGGCACAATGAGCAGTTCTTC. This sequence encodes CASSPRVGRGHNEQFF. Combining the CDR3 with reference TRBV18 and TRBJ2-1 gives the whole variable domain NAGVMQNPRHLVRRRGQEARLRCSPMKGHSHVYWYRQLPEEGLKFMVYLQKENIIDESGMPKERFSAEFPKEGPSILRIQQVVRGDSAAYFCASSPRVGRGHNEQFFGPGTRLTVL.

In this sample, this clone turned up once. The chain joins TRBV7-2 to TRBJ1-4; D is undetermined. The ends were cut back, 2 bases at V and 8 bases at J, with 18 bases in the middle. CDR3 size: 16 residues. Germline values: CDR1 SGHTA, CDR2 FQGNSA. The CDR3 protein is CASSLSADSGLEKLFF. The CDR3 DNA reads TGTGCCAGCAGCTTATCTGCGGACTCCGGTCTAGAAAAACTGTTTTTT.

J is TRBJ2-1 and V is TRBV10-3; 9 nucleotides align to TRBD2. The V segment lost 9 bases and the J segment 2 bases; nucleotides outside the gene matches: 2. The CDR3 is made up of 13 amino acids. CDR1 and CDR2 (germline): ENHRY, SYGVKD. The CDR3 reads CAISSGTYNEQFF. The CDR3 DNA reads TGTGCCATATCTAGCGGGACCTACAATGAGCAGTTCTTC.

This chain joins TRBV27 and TRBJ1-2; TRBD1 matches 9 bases. Germline V gene lookup returns CDR1 MNHEY and CDR2 SMNVEV (reference sequence). The CDR3 contains 14 residues. The junction had 5 bases not matched to a gene; V was cut back by 5 bases and J by 4 bases. Here the CDR3 reads CASSIGQGIYGYTF. CDR3 in DNA: TGTGCCAGCAGTATCGGACAGGGGATCTATGGCTACACCTTC.

The genes are TRBV9 and TRBJ2-1; tentatively, D is TRBD2 (5 bases). V lost 0 bases, J lost 1 base, and 11 bases lay in between. CDR1 and CDR2 from the germline V gene are SGDLS and YYNGEE. This CDR3 is 16 amino acids long. CDR3 region: CASSVAGVASYNEQFF. DNA of the CDR3: TGTGCCAGCAGCGTAGCTGGGGTAGCGTCCTACAATGAGCAGTTCTTC.

The chain couples TRBV27 to TRBJ2-6; D may be TRBD1 (5 bases). Looked up from germline, CDR1 is MNHEY and CDR2 is SMNVEV (reference sequence). The CDR3 is made up of 14 amino acids. V was pared by 4 bases and J by 2 bases, with 6 bases between. Written as DNA, the CDR3 is TGTGCCAGCAGTTGGGGCCCTGGGGCCAACGTCCTGACTTTC. The encoded protein is CASSWGPGANVLTF.

This chain connects TRBV7-6 to TRBJ2-7; 9 bases are shared with TRBD2. Germline lookup yields CDR1 SGHVS and CDR2 FNYEAQ. J gave up 3 bases and V 1 base, and 13 bases lay outside the gene matches. The CDR3 runs to 18 residues. This CDR3 reads CASSLGAGGPDEYYEQYF. In DNA form, the CDR3 reads TGTGCCAGCAGCTTAGGAGCGGGAGGCCCCGATGAATACTACGAGCAGTACTTC.

The rearrangement links TRBV10-3 to TRBJ2-1, with TRBD2 matching over 13 bases. CDR1 and CDR2 from the germline V gene are ENHRY and SYGVKD. With V trimmed by 4 bases and J by 0 bases, 0 bases remained unmatched. This CDR3 region has 16 residues. The CDR3 DNA reads as TGTGCCATCAGTGGGACTAGCGGGAGCTCCTACAATGAGCAGTTCTTC. Translation: CAISGTSGSSYNEQFF.

V usage is TRBV5-1 and J usage is TRBJ2-3; TRBD2 agrees at 7 bases. CDR1 and CDR2 from the germline V gene are SGHRS and YFSETQ. The CDR3 spans 17 residues. Unmatched junction bases numbered 9, after V lost 0 bases and J lost 2 bases. The CDR3 nucleotides are TGCGCCAGCAGCTTGGTCGGGAGGCCCCCCCTCACAGATACGCAGTATTTT. Protein product: CASSLVGRPPLTDTQYF.